This TCR beta chain was captured in a study of blood T cell repertoires in COVID-19. Background on the study: Nucleic acid was either cDNA or gDNA, and it came from T cells, B-cell-depleted T cells, or PBMCs.

Profiling relied on immunoSEQ multiplex PCR, and the TCRdb table lists in-frame clones only, not all of them. The sample shows 250,000 to 300,000 clones, around 90% of them seen only once. Participant ages covered about 18 to 89 years across around 25 US areas. The study assigned cohorts using participant-reported clinical history. Donors of Cohort 3 who recovered were those that had two negative PCRs, clearance, or symptom resolution. This CDR3 is built from 16 residues. The ends were cut back, 1 base at V and 4 bases at J, with 11 bases in the middle. Germline loops: CDR1 SNHLY, CDR2 FYNNEI. The sequence derives from a young woman who had recovered from COVID-19. The V call is TRBV2, the J call TRBJ1-6; D call uncertain. The sample comprised PBMCs or T cells enriched from blood (not recorded which). The CDR3 loop is CASSEGRVQYNSPLHF. The CDR3 nucleotides are TGTGCCAGCAGTGAAGGGCGGGTTCAATATAATTCACCCCTCCACTTT.